This is a list of T cell receptor beta chains from one sample in a study of cytomegalovirus exposure and HLA in healthy donors. TCRdb keeps only in-frame clones here, not all; method: immunoSEQ multiplex PCR. The data contain about 130,000 clones, roughly 78% of them singletons. Sequencing was performed on PBMCs. The source is a man aged 30 to 39 in good health. Each CDR3 is given with its conserved first and last residue. Each record gives: D gene, J gene, clone size, CDR3 length, V gene, CDR3 DNA, CDR3 protein. A D gene is named only where the DNA matches it firmly. Not all rows give a size; the values are once, few, many and, for expanded clones, a class.

- | TRBJ2-7 | - | 13 | TRBV19 | TGTGCCACCTCCCAGGGCCTGCTTGGGGAGCAGTACTTC | CATSQGLLGEQYF
TRBD2 | TRBJ2-2 | - | 15 | TRBV28 | TGTGCCAGCAGTTTAGGGAGCGGGACGACCGGGGAGCTGTTTTTT | CASSLGSGTTGELFF
TRBD1 | TRBJ2-7 | - | 15 | TRBV27 | TGTGCCAGCAGTCCCCAGCCAGGGGGCATCTACGAGCAGTACTTC | CASSPQPGGIYEQYF
TRBD2 | TRBJ2-1 | - | 16 | TRBV27 | TGTGCCAGCAGTTTCCGACTAGCGGGAGGGCTGGGTGAGCAGTTCTTC | CASSFRLAGGLGEQFF
- | TRBJ2-7 | - | 13 | TRBV29-1 | TGCAGCGTTGGCGGGACTGTAACCTACGAGCAGTACTTC | CSVGGTVTYEQYF
- | TRBJ2-7 | - | 13 | TRBV7-2 | TGTGCCAGCAGTCCAGGGGTCTCCTACGAGCAGTACTTC | CASSPGVSYEQYF
- | TRBJ1-1 | - | 15 | TRBV7-8 | TGTGCCAGCAGCACCCAGACCCGGGGAGGGACCGAAGCTTTCTTT | CASSTQTRGGTEAFF
- | TRBJ2-6 | - | 15 | TRBV28 | TGTGCCACCCGGCGGGTTCTCTCTGGGGCCAACGTCCTGACTTTC | CATRRVLSGANVLTF
TRBD1 | TRBJ2-3 | - | 15 | TRBV5-1 | TGCGCCAGCAGCTTAGGACAGGACCCCACAGATACGCAGTATTTT | CASSLGQDPTDTQYF
TRBD1 | TRBJ1-1 | - | 12 | TRBV27 | TGTGCCACCAGAGGGACAGGGACTGAAGCTTTCTTT | CATRGTGTEAFF
- | TRBJ1-2 | - | 13 | TRBV5-1 | TGCGCCAGCAATCAGGGGACCGACTATGGCTACACCTTC | CASNQGTDYGYTF
TRBD1 | TRBJ2-7 | - | 14 | TRBV6-6 | TGTGCCAGCAGTTACTCGACAGGGGGGTACGAGCAGTACTTC | CASSYSTGGYEQYF
TRBD2 | TRBJ2-7 | - | 15 | TRBV29-1 | TGCAGCGTTGAAGATCGGGCTAGCGGGAGCTACGAGCAGTACTTC | CSVEDRASGSYEQYF
- | TRBJ2-7 | - | 13 | TRBV18 | TGTGCCAGCTCACCGGGCCTCTCCTACGAGCAGTACTTC | CASSPGLSYEQYF
- | TRBJ2-5 | - | 14 | TRBV27 | TGTGCCAGCAGTTTATCGGCGGAGAGGGAGACCCAGTACTTC | CASSLSAERETQYF
TRBD1 | TRBJ2-5 | - | 15 | TRBV2 | TGTGCCAGCAGGCGACAGGGCGGCCTAAAAGAGACCCAGTACTTC | CASRRQGGLKETQYF
- | TRBJ1-1 | - | 15 | TRBV7-9 | TGTGCCAGCAGCTTACAGGGCCCCATTAACACTGAAGCTTTCTTT | CASSLQGPINTEAFF
- | TRBJ2-3 | few | 15 | TRBV6-5 | TGTGCCAGCAGCACAGCGGGCCAACGCACAGATACGCAGTATTTT | CASSTAGQRTDTQYF
- | TRBJ2-7 | - | 15 | TRBV9 | TGTGCCAGCAGCGTAGACGCGACACCCTCCTACGAGCAGTACTTC | CASSVDATPSYEQYF
TRBD2 | TRBJ2-1 | - | 15 | TRBV9 | TGTGCCAGCTCCCCCGGGGGGAGCTCCTACAATGAGCAGTTCTTC | CASSPGGSSYNEQFF
- | TRBJ2-1 | - | 11 | TRBV20-1 | TGCAGTGCTAGTTCCTTGGCTGAGCAGTTCTTC | CSASSLAEQFF
- | TRBJ1-1 | - | 14 | TRBV7-9 | TGTTCCAGCAGCTTAGGACACTTGAACACTGAAGCTTTCTTT | CSSSLGHLNTEAFF
TRBD1 | TRBJ2-7 | - | 14 | TRBV5-6 | TGTGCCAGCAGTCTGGGACAGGGTTCATACGAGCAGTACTTC | CASSLGQGSYEQYF
TRBD2 | TRBJ2-7 | - | 18 | TRBV11-3 | TGTGCCAGCAGCTCGGGACTAGCGTCCAGTCCCGCCTCCTACGAGCAGTACTTC | CASSSGLASSPASYEQYF
- | TRBJ2-7 | - | 11 | TRBV5-1 | TGCGCCAGCAGCTTCTCGTACGAGCAGTACTTC | CASSFSYEQYF
TRBD2 | TRBJ2-7 | - | 17 | TRBV7-9 | TGTGCCAGCAGCCCAACGAGGGGGACTAGCGCATCCTACGAGCAGTACTTC | CASSPTRGTSASYEQYF
- | TRBJ1-1 | once | 9 | TRBV7-9 | TGTTCCAGCGCGCCCGAAGCTTTCTTT | CSSAPEAFF
- | TRBJ2-2 | - | 15 | TRBV9 | TGTGCCAGCAGCGTAGAGGAGCCGAACACCGGGGAGCTGTTTTTT | CASSVEEPNTGELFF
- | TRBJ1-1 | - | 15 | TRBV6-5 | TGTGCCAGCAGAATCAGGGGTAGCATGAACACTGAAGCTTTCTTT | CASRIRGSMNTEAFF
- | TRBJ1-5 | - | 14 | TRBV7-2 | TGTGCCAGCAGCTTAAACAGGATCAATCAGCCCCAGCATTTT | CASSLNRINQPQHF
TRBD1 | TRBJ1-1 | few | 13 | TRBV6-5 | TGTGCCAGCAGTGGACAGGGGAGAACTGAAGCTTTCTTT | CASSGQGRTEAFF
TRBD2 | TRBJ2-3 | few | 17 | TRBV7-9 | TGTGCCAGCAGCCAGCTCCCCCTAGCGGGCGGTAGGGATACGCAGTATTTT | CASSQLPLAGGRDTQYF
TRBD2 | TRBJ2-1 | - | 16 | TRBV6-5 | TGTGCCAGCAGTTATGGCGGGAGGCCCTCCTACAATGAGCAGTTCTTC | CASSYGGRPSYNEQFF
TRBD2 | TRBJ2-7 | - | 14 | TRBV10-2 | TGCGCCAGCAGTGAATGGACTAGCGAGGACGAGCAGTACTTC | CASSEWTSEDEQYF
- | TRBJ2-3 | - | 17 | TRBV5-4 | TGTGCCAGCAGCGGGGGGGCGAGTCCCTCTAGCACAGATACGCAGTATTTT | CASSGGASPSSTDTQYF
TRBD2 | TRBJ2-1 | - | 15 | TRBV5-1 | TGCGCCAGCAGCTTGGTGGCTAGCGGGAGTACTGAGCAGTTCTTC | CASSLVASGSTEQFF
TRBD1 | TRBJ2-1 | - | 14 | TRBV19 | TGTGCCAGTAGTAACCCACAGGGGTTCGGTGAGCAGTTCTTC | CASSNPQGFGEQFF
TRBD2 | TRBJ2-1 | - | 20 | TRBV4-2 | TGTGCCAGCAGCCAAGAGTTCGGTTATTTCGGGTCTAGCGGGAGGGATGAGCAGTTCTTC | CASSQEFGYFGSSGRDEQFF
TRBD1 | TRBJ1-2 | - | 14 | TRBV6-1 | TGTGCCAGCAGGAGCACAGGGGAGGTCGGTGGCTACACCTTC | CASRSTGEVGGYTF
TRBD1 | TRBJ1-1 | - | 14 | TRBV14 | TGTGCCAGCAGCCCCTCAGGGGGAAGCACTGAAGCTTTCTTT | CASSPSGGSTEAFF
- | TRBJ2-3 | - | 14 | TRBV4-2 | TGTGCCAGCAGCCAGACAGGACCTACAGATACGCAGTATTTT | CASSQTGPTDTQYF
- | TRBJ2-7 | - | 16 | TRBV6-5 | TGTGCCAGCAGTTCCCAAAGGACTTTCAGAGACTACGAGCAGTACTTC | CASSSQRTFRDYEQYF
TRBD2 | TRBJ2-5 | - | 18 | TRBV11-3 | TGTGCCAGCAGCTTAGGGGGACTAGTGTGGGGATTAGAAGAGACCCAGTACTTC | CASSLGGLVWGLEETQYF
- | TRBJ2-3 | once | 12 | TRBV6-1 | TGTGCCAGCAGTGAATACGGGGATACGCAGTATTTT | CASSEYGDTQYF
- | TRBJ2-2 | - | 15 | TRBV6-1 | TGTGCCAGCAGACGCATCGCCGGGTTCACCGGGGAGCTGTTTTTT | CASRRIAGFTGELFF
TRBD1 | TRBJ2-5 | - | 14 | TRBV6-6 | TGTGCCAGCAGCATATTACAGGGGCAAGAGACCCAGTACTTC | CASSILQGQETQYF
TRBD1 | TRBJ2-7 | once | 16 | TRBV9 | TGTGCCAGCAGCGTAGGACAGGGGGCCAACCAACTCGAGCAGTACTTC | CASSVGQGANQLEQYF
- | TRBJ2-1 | few | 17 | TRBV4-3 | TGCGCCAGCAGCCTTTTTTTTCGGAGGGCATCCTACAATGAGCAGTTCTTC | CASSLFFRRASYNEQFF
- | TRBJ2-1 | - | 13 | TRBV5-1 | TGCGCCAGCAGCTTGATACGAGCTCATGAGCAGTTCTTC | CASSLIRAHEQFF
TRBD2 | TRBJ2-1 | - | 14 | TRBV6-4 | TGTGCCAGCTCGGAACTAGCGGGCTACAATGAGCAGTTCTTC | CASSELAGYNEQFF
- | TRBJ2-7 | few | 14 | TRBV11-2 | TGTGCCAGCAGCTTAGGCAGGGGTACCAACGAGCAGTACTTC | CASSLGRGTNEQYF
TRBD1 | TRBJ2-7 | once | 14 | TRBV7-9 | TGTTCCAGCAGCTTAAGGACAGGGGCCGACGAGCAGTACTTC | CSSSLRTGADEQYF
TRBD1 | TRBJ2-1 | - | 15 | TRBV27 | TGTGCCAGCCGTGGAGGGGGGACAGGGGTTGATGAGCAGTTCTTC | CASRGGGTGVDEQFF
- | TRBJ2-7 | - | 14 | TRBV7-2 | TGTGCCAGCACCTTCGGAGGACTATCCTACGAGCAGTACTTC | CASTFGGLSYEQYF
- | TRBJ1-4 | - | 16 | TRBV4-2 | TGTGCCAGCAGCCAAGTCACTGGCAGACAGAATGAAAAACTGTTTTTT | CASSQVTGRQNEKLFF